One sample yielded the 15 T cell receptor beta chains listed below, sequenced in a study of T cells in tuberculosis. Clones were sequenced by immunoSEQ multiplex PCR, and TCRdb holds only the in-frame ones, with some missing. The table lists 25,000 to 35,000 clones, approximately 93% of them singletons. The sample taken for sequencing was PBMCs. The receptor source for this set is a donor under 30 with latent tuberculosis or without tuberculosis infection.

The count of this clone is one. The V call is TRBV10-3, the J call TRBJ1-2, with 9 nucleotides matching TRBD1. The germline gives CDR1 ENHRY, CDR2 SYGVKD. Germline trimming cut 6 bases from V and 2 bases from J; bases unmatched to any gene: 1. The CDR3 sequence is 13 residues long. CDR3 DNA: TGTGCCATCAGGGGGACAGGGAACTATGGCTACACCTTC. Protein sequence: CAIRGTGNYGYTF.

The rearrangement uses TRBV5-4 and TRBJ2-7, with TRBD1 matching 8 bases. This CDR3 has 16 residues. Losses at the gene ends were 4 bases for V and 1 base for J; bases not matched to a gene: 10. Germline V CDR1 and CDR2: SGHNT, YYREEE (reference sequence). CDR3 sequence (DNA): TGTGCCAGCAGCCAAAAAGGACAGGGTGGGTCCTACGAGCAGTACTTC. Translated, it gives CASSQKGQGGSYEQYF. The full variable domain, completed using reference TRBV5-4 and TRBJ2-7, is ETGVTQSPTHLIKTRGQQVTLRCSSQSGHNTVSWYQQALGQGPQFIFQYYREEENGRGNFPPRFSGLQFPNYSSELNVNALELDDSALYLCASSQKGQGGSYEQYFGPGTRLTVT.

The V and J genes are TRBV5-1 and TRBJ2-3; D is unresolved. The CDR3 sequence is 13 residues long. Germline V gives CDR1 SGHRS, CDR2 YFSETQ. V was shortened by 1 base and J by 2 bases, with 5 bases between the two germline ends. CDR3 bases: TGCGCCAGCAGCTTGAAACTCACAGATACGCAGTATTTT. Residues: CASSLKLTDTQYF.

In this sample, this clone turned up a few times. The chain couples TRBV5-8 to TRBJ2-3; TRBD2 aligns across 11 bases. CDR1 and CDR2 (germline): SGHTS, YDEGEE. Trimming took 1 base from V and 7 from J; bases not matched to a gene: 2. The CDR3 is made up of 14 amino acids. The CDR3 sequence is CASSLTSGSNTQYF. CDR3 nucleotide sequence: TGTGCCAGCAGCTTGACTAGCGGGAGTAATACGCAGTATTTT.

V gene TRBV7-3 combines with J gene TRBJ2-2, with 8 nucleotides matching TRBD1. CDR1 and CDR2 (germline): SGHTA, FQGTGA. J gave up 0 bases and V 4 bases, and 4 bases lay outside the gene matches. The CDR3 runs 16 residues. CDR3 amino acids: CASSSWTGSNTGELFF. The CDR3 coding sequence is TGTGCCAGCAGCTCCTGGACAGGGTCGAACACCGGGGAGCTGTTTTTT.

The chain carries TRBV4-1 and TRBJ2-3, with D perhaps matching TRBD2 (5 bases). The V gene lost 4 bases and the J gene lost 6 bases, with 14 bases spanning the gap. Germline V lookup: CDR1 MGHRA, CDR2 YSYEKL. The CDR3 spans 14 residues. The CDR3 loop reads CASSPRAGWDTQYF. CDR3 DNA sequence: TGCGCCAGCAGCCCGCGGGCAGGCTGGGATACGCAGTATTTT.

This clone was counted once. The chain employs TRBV6-5 and TRBJ1-2; maybe TRBD1 (6 bases). The CDR3 is made up of 14 amino acids. Trimming stripped 2 bases from V and 5 bases from J, with 12 bases between. Germline CDR1 reads MNHEY; CDR2 reads SVGAGI. The CDR3 nucleotides read TGTGCCAGCAGTTACGGAGGACAGCCTTATGGCTACACCTTC. This translates into CASSYGGQPYGYTF.

This chain joins TRBV7-2 and TRBJ1-1; D is ambiguous. Trimming took 5 bases from V and 3 from J, leaving 10 bases between them. The length of the CDR3 is 13 residues. CDR1 is SGHTA, CDR2 FQGNSA, per germline. Written as DNA, the CDR3 is TGTGCCAGCAGCCGCCGGGTAGACACTGAAGCTTTCTTT. Protein sequence: CASSRRVDTEAFF.

The V gene is TRBV10-2, the J gene TRBJ2-1; 9 bases match TRBD2. V dropped 6 bases and J dropped 1; count of bases not matched to a gene: 7. This CDR3 has 16 residues. CDR1 is WSHSY, CDR2 SAAADI, per germline. CDR3 region: CASSPIAGASYNEQFF. The DNA of the CDR3 is TGCGCCAGCAGCCCGATAGCGGGAGCGTCCTACAATGAGCAGTTCTTC.

The genes are TRBV5-4 and TRBJ1-1, with D possibly matching TRBD1 (5 bases). V lost 2 bases and J 1 base, leaving 6 bases between the germline ends. Germline-derived CDR1 and CDR2 are SGHNT and YYREEE (reference sequence). The CDR3 contains 13 residues. As DNA, the CDR3 is TGTGCCAGCAGCTTTGGACAGAACACTGAAGCTTTCTTT. Protein: CASSFGQNTEAFF.

The genes are TRBV28 and TRBJ1-2, with D unclear. Germline V lookup: CDR1 MDHEN, CDR2 SYDVKM. Deletions cut 3 bases from V and 3 bases from J, with 14 bases between. The CDR3 consists of 15 residues. The CDR3 sequence: CASSFKWAGHYGYTF. The CDR3, as DNA: TGTGCCAGCAGTTTTAAGTGGGCAGGCCACTATGGCTACACCTTC.

This rearrangement joins TRBV27 to TRBJ1-2; TRBD1 aligns across 12 bases. Germline V gene lookup returns CDR1 MNHEY and CDR2 SMNVEV (reference sequence). V shed 5 bases, J shed 8 bases, and the junction held 15 bases outside the gene matches. This CDR3 region has 17 residues. Here the CDR3 reads CASSHGTGGSSVQGYTF. DNA for the CDR3: TGTGCCAGCAGTCACGGGACAGGGGGCAGTTCGGTGCAGGGCTACACCTTC.

The chain has TRBV6-1 and TRBJ1-2; 9 bases match TRBD1. CDR1 MNHNS and CDR2 SASEGT come from the germline V gene. J was trimmed by 5 bases and V by 4 bases; bases with no gene match: 11. The CDR3 totals 16 residues. Written as DNA, the CDR3 is TGTGCCAGCAGTGGGCCGGGACAGGGAATTGGATATGGCTACACCTTC. Translated, it gives CASSGPGQGIGYGYTF.

The rearrangement uses TRBV6-5 and TRBJ2-7, with a tentative D call TRBD1 (6 bases). This CDR3 has 13 amino acids. Germline lookup yields CDR1 MNHEY and CDR2 SVGAGI. With 10 bases removed from V and 1 base from J, the gap between germline ends came to 14 bases. CDR3 region: CATKGTKSYEQYF. Here the CDR3 DNA reads TGTGCCACCAAGGGGACAAAGTCCTACGAGCAGTACTTC.

The V and J genes are TRBV5-1 and TRBJ1-4, with 7 positions matching TRBD1. CDR3 length: 15 residues. In germline, CDR1 is SGHRS, CDR2 YFSETQ. J gave up 3 bases and V 4 bases, and 6 bases lay outside the gene matches. Here the CDR3 reads CASSLGDSANEKLFF. For the CDR3, the DNA is TGCGCCAGCAGCCTGGGGGACAGCGCTAATGAAAAACTGTTTTTT.